A selection of T cell receptor beta chains follows, all from one sample in a study of cytomegalovirus exposure and HLA in healthy donors. Profiling relied on immunoSEQ multiplex PCR, and the TCRdb table lists in-frame clones only, not all of them. This table has more than 100,000 clones, around 78% appearing once. The specimen sequenced was PBMCs. The receptor source for this set is a man between 35 and 55 years old in good health and CMV-seronegative. CDR3s include the opening cysteine and the closing phenylalanine or tryptophan. Each record gives: clone size, J gene, V gene, D gene, CDR3 DNA, CDR3 protein. The D gene is left open where the match is weak. Where a row states a size, it is once, few, many or the class of an expanded clone; other rows omit it.

clone_size: -
j_call: TRBJ2-5
v_call: TRBV19
d_call: -
cdr3_nt: TGTGCCAGTAGTACCGATATAACGGGGGTCGGGGAGACCCAGTACTTC
cdr3_aa: CASSTDITGVGETQYF

clone_size: -
j_call: TRBJ2-1
v_call: TRBV4-1
d_call: TRBD2
cdr3_nt: TGCGCCAGCAGCCACCCGACTAGCGGGATCTACAATGAGCAGTTCTTC
cdr3_aa: CASSHPTSGIYNEQFF

clone_size: -
j_call: TRBJ2-7
v_call: TRBV18
d_call: TRBD1
cdr3_nt: TGTGCCAGCTCACAGGACAGGGCAAGCTCCTACGAGCAGTACTTC
cdr3_aa: CASSQDRASSYEQYF

clone_size: once
j_call: TRBJ2-7
v_call: TRBV30
d_call: -
cdr3_nt: TGTGCCTGCCCGGGACTTCCGGGTTTTTCCTACGAGCAGTACTTC
cdr3_aa: CACPGLPGFSYEQYF

clone_size: -
j_call: TRBJ2-7
v_call: TRBV5-1
d_call: TRBD2
cdr3_nt: TGCGCCAGCAGCTGGGAGGGCTACGAGCAGTACTTC
cdr3_aa: CASSWEGYEQYF

clone_size: -
j_call: TRBJ2-3
v_call: TRBV11-2
d_call: -
cdr3_nt: TGTGCCAGCAGCTTATCCGGGATTAGCACAGATACGCAGTATTTT
cdr3_aa: CASSLSGISTDTQYF

clone_size: -
j_call: TRBJ1-3
v_call: TRBV4-1
d_call: -
cdr3_nt: TGCGCCAGCAGCCAAGATCGGTACGGCTCTGGAAACACCATATATTTT
cdr3_aa: CASSQDRYGSGNTIYF

clone_size: once
j_call: TRBJ2-2
v_call: TRBV19
d_call: -
cdr3_nt: TGTGCCAGTAGTATAGCCCCAACCGGCGGGGGCGGGATCGGGGAGCTGTTTTTT
cdr3_aa: CASSIAPTGGGGIGELFF

clone_size: -
j_call: TRBJ2-7
v_call: TRBV10-3
d_call: -
cdr3_nt: TGTGCCATCGGCCTCTTAACCGGGAGCGAGCAGTACTTC
cdr3_aa: CAIGLLTGSEQYF

clone_size: -
j_call: TRBJ1-2
v_call: TRBV7-8
d_call: -
cdr3_nt: TGTGCCAGCAGCTTAGGGTCCCAGTCGGGAAGTGGCTACACCTTC
cdr3_aa: CASSLGSQSGSGYTF

clone_size: -
j_call: TRBJ2-1
v_call: TRBV6-5
d_call: -
cdr3_nt: TGTGCCAGCCTAGCTTTCCAAGGTGAGCAGTTCTTC
cdr3_aa: CASLAFQGEQFF

clone_size: -
j_call: TRBJ1-1
v_call: TRBV5-1
d_call: TRBD1
cdr3_nt: TGCGCCAGCAGCAGGGACAGAAACACTGAAGCTTTCTTT
cdr3_aa: CASSRDRNTEAFF

clone_size: -
j_call: TRBJ2-2
v_call: TRBV27
d_call: -
cdr3_nt: TGTGCCAGCAGTACAGACACCCTCACCGGGGAGCTGTTTTTT
cdr3_aa: CASSTDTLTGELFF

clone_size: -
j_call: TRBJ2-7
v_call: TRBV19
d_call: -
cdr3_nt: TGTGCCAGTAGTATGGGGGGGGCTCGCGAGCAGTACTTC
cdr3_aa: CASSMGGAREQYF

clone_size: -
j_call: TRBJ2-3
v_call: TRBV5-6
d_call: -
cdr3_nt: TGTGCCAGCAGCTTGGGGGGCGGAAAGACAGATACGCAGTATTTT
cdr3_aa: CASSLGGGKTDTQYF

clone_size: -
j_call: TRBJ1-1
v_call: TRBV16
d_call: -
cdr3_nt: TGTGCCAGCAGCCAGACGGTGGGAGGGACTGAAGCTTTCTTT
cdr3_aa: CASSQTVGGTEAFF

clone_size: -
j_call: TRBJ1-3
v_call: TRBV27
d_call: -
cdr3_nt: TGTGCCAGCAGTTTATACTATAGCTCTGGAAACACCATATATTTT
cdr3_aa: CASSLYYSSGNTIYF

clone_size: once
j_call: TRBJ1-2
v_call: TRBV19
d_call: -
cdr3_nt: TGTGCCAGTAACCCATCGGGGTATGGCTACACCTTC
cdr3_aa: CASNPSGYGYTF

clone_size: -
j_call: TRBJ1-2
v_call: TRBV13
d_call: TRBD1
cdr3_nt: TGTGCCAGCAGCTTAGGCCTGGACAGGGGGTATCCTAATGGCTACACCTTC
cdr3_aa: CASSLGLDRGYPNGYTF